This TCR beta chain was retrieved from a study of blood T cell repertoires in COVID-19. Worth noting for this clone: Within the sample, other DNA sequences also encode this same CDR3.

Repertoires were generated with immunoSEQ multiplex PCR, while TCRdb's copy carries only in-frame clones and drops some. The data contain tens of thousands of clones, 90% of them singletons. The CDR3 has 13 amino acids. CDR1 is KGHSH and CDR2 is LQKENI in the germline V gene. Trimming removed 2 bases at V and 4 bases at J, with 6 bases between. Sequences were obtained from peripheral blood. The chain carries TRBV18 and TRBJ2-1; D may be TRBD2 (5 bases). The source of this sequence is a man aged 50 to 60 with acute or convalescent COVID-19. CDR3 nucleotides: TGTGCCAGCTCACCAGGACTGTACAATGAGCAGTTCTTC. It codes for CASSPGLYNEQFF. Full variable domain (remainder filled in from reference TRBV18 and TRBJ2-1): NAGVMQNPRHLVRRRGQEARLRCSPMKGHSHVYWYRQLPEEGLKFMVYLQKENIIDESGMPKERFSAEFPKEGPSILRIQQVVRGDSAAYFCASSPGLYNEQFFGPGTRLTVL.